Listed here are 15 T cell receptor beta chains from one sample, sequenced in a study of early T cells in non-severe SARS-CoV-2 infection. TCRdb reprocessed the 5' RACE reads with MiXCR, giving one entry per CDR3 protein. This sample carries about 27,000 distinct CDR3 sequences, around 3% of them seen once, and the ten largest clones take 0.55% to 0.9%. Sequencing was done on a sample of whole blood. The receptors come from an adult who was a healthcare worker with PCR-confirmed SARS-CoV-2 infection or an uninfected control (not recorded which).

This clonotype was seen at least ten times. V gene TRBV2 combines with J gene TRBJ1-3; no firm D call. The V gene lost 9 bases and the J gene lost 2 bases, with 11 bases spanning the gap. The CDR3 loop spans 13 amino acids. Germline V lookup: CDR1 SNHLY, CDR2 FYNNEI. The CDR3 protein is CASTNTPGNTIYF. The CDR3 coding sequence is TGTGCCAGTACTAACACACCTGGAAACACCATATATTTT.

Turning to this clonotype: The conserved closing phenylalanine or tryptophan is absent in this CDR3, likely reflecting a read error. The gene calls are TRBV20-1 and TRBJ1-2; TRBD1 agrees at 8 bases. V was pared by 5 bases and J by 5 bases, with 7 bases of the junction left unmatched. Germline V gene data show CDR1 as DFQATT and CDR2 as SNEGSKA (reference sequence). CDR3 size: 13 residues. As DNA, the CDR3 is TGCAGTGCTCGGGACAGGTTAGAGTATGGCTACACCCTC. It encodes CSARDRLEYGYTL.

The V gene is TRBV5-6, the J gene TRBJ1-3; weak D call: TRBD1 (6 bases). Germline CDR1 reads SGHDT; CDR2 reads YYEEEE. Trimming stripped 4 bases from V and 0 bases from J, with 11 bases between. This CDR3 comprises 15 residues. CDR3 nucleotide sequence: TGTGCCAGCAGCATCACAGGGTACTCTGGAAACACCATATATTTT. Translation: CASSITGYSGNTIYF.

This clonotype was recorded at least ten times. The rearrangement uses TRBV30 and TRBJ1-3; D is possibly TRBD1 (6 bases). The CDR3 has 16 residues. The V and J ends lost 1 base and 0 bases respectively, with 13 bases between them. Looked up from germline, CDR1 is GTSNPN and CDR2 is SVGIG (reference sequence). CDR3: CAWSEGDLISGNTIYF. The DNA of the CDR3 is TGTGCCTGGAGTGAGGGGGACTTGATCTCTGGAAACACCATATATTTT.

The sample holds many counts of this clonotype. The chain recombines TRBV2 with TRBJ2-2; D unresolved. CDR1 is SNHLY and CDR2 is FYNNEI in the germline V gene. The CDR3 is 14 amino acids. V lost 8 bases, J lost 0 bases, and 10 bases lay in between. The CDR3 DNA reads TGTGCCAGCCGTCTAGACTCGAACACCGGGGAGCTGTTTTTT. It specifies CASRLDSNTGELFF.

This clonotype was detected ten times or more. CDR3 protein: CASSVAPVAGEETQYF. The CDR3 bases are TGTGCCAGCAGCGTAGCCCCTGTAGCGGGGGAAGAGACCCAGTACTTC. This chain uses TRBV9 with TRBJ2-5; 9 bases align to TRBD2. The length of the CDR3 is 16 residues. With V trimmed by 0 bases and J by 3 bases, 6 bases remained unmatched. From germline, CDR1 is SGDLS and CDR2 YYNGEE.

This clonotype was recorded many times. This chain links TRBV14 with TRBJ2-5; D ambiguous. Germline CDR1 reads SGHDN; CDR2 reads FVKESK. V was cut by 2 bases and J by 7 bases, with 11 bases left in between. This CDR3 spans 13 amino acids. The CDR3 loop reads CASSQSELGTQYF. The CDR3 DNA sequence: TGTGCCAGCAGCCAATCCGAGTTAGGGACCCAGTACTTC.

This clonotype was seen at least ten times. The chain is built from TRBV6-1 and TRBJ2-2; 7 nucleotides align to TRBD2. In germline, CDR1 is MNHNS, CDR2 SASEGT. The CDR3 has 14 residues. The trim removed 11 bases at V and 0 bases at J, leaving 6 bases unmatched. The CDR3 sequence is CALAGLANTGELFF. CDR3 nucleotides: TGTGCCCTCGCCGGACTAGCGAACACCGGGGAGCTGTTTTTT.

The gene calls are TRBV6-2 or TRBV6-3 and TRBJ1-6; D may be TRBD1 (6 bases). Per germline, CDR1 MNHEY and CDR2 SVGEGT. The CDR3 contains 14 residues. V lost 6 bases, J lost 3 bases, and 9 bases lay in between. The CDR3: CASSGQLYNSPLHF. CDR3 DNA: TGTGCCAGCAGCGGACAGCTCTATAATTCACCCCTCCACTTT.

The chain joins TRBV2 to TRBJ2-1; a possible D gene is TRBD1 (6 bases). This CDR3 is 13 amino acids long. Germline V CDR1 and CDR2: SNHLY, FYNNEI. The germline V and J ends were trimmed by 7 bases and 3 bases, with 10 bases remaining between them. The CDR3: CASTSQGYNEQFF. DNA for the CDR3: TGTGCCAGCACGTCACAGGGCTACAATGAGCAGTTCTTC.

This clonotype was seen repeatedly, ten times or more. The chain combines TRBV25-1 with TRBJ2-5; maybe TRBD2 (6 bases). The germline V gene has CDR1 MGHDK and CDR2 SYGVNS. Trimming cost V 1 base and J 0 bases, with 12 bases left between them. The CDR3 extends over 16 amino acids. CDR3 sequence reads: CASSELRGGNQETQYF. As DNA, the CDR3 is TGTGCCAGCAGTGAATTGAGGGGCGGGAACCAAGAGACCCAGTACTTC.

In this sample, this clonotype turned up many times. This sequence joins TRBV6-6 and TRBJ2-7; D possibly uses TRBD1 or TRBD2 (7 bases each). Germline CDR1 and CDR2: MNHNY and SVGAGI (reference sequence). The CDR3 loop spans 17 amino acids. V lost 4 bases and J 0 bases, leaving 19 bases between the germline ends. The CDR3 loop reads CASSSVTGRGSSYEQYV. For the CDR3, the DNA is TGTGCCAGCAGTTCCGTGACAGGGAGGGGAAGCTCCTACGAGCAGTACGTC.

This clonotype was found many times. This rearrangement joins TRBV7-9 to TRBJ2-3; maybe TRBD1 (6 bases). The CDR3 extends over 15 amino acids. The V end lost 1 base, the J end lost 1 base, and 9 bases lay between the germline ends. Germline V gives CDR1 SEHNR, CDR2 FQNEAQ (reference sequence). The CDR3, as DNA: TGTGCCAGCAGCTTAGTCAGGGGCGGCACAGATACGCAGTATTTT. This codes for CASSLVRGGTDTQYF.

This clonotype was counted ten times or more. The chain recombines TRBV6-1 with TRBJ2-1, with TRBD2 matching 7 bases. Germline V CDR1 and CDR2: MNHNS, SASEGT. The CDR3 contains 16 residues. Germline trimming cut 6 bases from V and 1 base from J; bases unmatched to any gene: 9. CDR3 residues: CASSVESGVSYNEQFF. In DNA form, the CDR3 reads TGTGCCAGCAGCGTAGAAAGCGGGGTTTCCTACAATGAGCAGTTCTTC.

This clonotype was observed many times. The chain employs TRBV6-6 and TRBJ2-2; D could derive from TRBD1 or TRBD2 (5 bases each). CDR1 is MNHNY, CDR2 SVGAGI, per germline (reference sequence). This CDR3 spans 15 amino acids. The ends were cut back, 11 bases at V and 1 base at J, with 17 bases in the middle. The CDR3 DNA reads TGTGCCTCCCACCCGAGGGGCCAGAACACCGGGGAGCTGTTTTTT. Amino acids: CASHPRGQNTGELFF.